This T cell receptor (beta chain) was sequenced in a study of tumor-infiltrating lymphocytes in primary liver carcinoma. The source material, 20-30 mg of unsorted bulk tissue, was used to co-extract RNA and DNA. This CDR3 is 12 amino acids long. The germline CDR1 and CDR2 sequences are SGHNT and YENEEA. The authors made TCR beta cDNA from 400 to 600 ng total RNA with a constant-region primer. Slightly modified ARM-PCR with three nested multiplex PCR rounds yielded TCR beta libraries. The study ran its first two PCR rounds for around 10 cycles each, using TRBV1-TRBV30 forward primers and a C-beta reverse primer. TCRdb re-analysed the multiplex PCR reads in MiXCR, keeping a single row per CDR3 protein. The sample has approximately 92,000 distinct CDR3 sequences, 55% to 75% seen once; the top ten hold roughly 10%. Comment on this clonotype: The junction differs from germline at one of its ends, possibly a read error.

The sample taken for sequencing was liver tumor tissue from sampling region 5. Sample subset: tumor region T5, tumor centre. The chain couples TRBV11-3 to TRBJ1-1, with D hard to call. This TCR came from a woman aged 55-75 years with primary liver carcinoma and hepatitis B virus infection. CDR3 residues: CPSSKRDTEAFF. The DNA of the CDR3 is TGTCCCAGCAGCAAACGGGACACTGAAGCTTTCTTT.